This is a list of T cell receptor beta chains from one sample in a study of identical twins. Via MiXCR, TCRdb re-called the 5' RACE reads, giving one row per CDR3 protein. The data show 690,000 or so distinct CDR3 sequences, with 8.6% seen just once and around 0.98% held by the top ten. These same records also appear under a second study, on yellow fever vaccine responses in identical twins.

Sequencing used PBMCs. Receptors originate from a woman younger than 35 in good health. Both conserved end residues are trimmed from each CDR3. Where a row states a size, it is once, few, many or the class of an expanded clone; other rows omit it.

v_call: TRBV18
j_call: TRBJ2-1
clone_size: .
cdr3_aa: ASSPFDRVREQF

v_call: TRBV7-3
j_call: TRBJ2-1
clone_size: .
cdr3_aa: ASSLIAYNEQF

v_call: TRBV6-2/TRBV6-3
j_call: TRBJ2-1
clone_size: few
cdr3_aa: ASKVRGSSYNEQF

v_call: TRBV7-9
j_call: TRBJ1-2
clone_size: few
cdr3_aa: ASSGSDRRDGYT

v_call: TRBV12-3/TRBV12-4
j_call: TRBJ1-4
clone_size: .
cdr3_aa: ASSLVFGAANEKLF

v_call: TRBV24-1
j_call: TRBJ1-4
clone_size: .
cdr3_aa: ATSDLESEKLF

v_call: TRBV7-9
j_call: TRBJ2-5
clone_size: many
cdr3_aa: ASSHQMGGETQY

v_call: TRBV7-9
j_call: TRBJ2-1
clone_size: few
cdr3_aa: ASSLKREENEQF

v_call: TRBV4-1
j_call: TRBJ2-1
clone_size: .
cdr3_aa: ASSAGLAGDEQF

v_call: TRBV6-5
j_call: TRBJ1-2
clone_size: few
cdr3_aa: ASSYSGDPSRFYT

v_call: TRBV7-9
j_call: TRBJ1-1
clone_size: many
cdr3_aa: ASSSRQD

v_call: TRBV20-1
j_call: TRBJ2-7
clone_size: .
cdr3_aa: SARDRHRDRGSSYEQY

v_call: TRBV4-2
j_call: TRBJ2-7
clone_size: .
cdr3_aa: ASSQSPLNEQY

v_call: TRBV10-3
j_call: TRBJ2-1
clone_size: .
cdr3_aa: AIRADRGRYNEQF

v_call: TRBV6-5
j_call: TRBJ1-1
clone_size: many
cdr3_aa: ASSYSRVNTEAF

v_call: TRBV5-1
j_call: TRBJ2-7
clone_size: few
cdr3_aa: ASSSGQGLTYEQY

v_call: TRBV12-3/TRBV12-4
j_call: TRBJ1-2
clone_size: many
cdr3_aa: ASDSRSNYGYT

v_call: TRBV3-1
j_call: TRBJ1-2
clone_size: .
cdr3_aa: ASSPGQGGIYGYT

v_call: TRBV28
j_call: TRBJ2-7
clone_size: .
cdr3_aa: ASRAGHIDSYEQY

v_call: TRBV4-3
j_call: TRBJ2-7
clone_size: .
cdr3_aa: ASSPYRGGTYEQY

v_call: TRBV14
j_call: TRBJ2-2
clone_size: once
cdr3_aa: ASSQENQGTGELF

v_call: TRBV4-1
j_call: TRBJ2-6
clone_size: many
cdr3_aa: ASSEDRAPVLT